The 24 T cell receptor beta chains presented below share a single source sample, sequenced in a study of CD8 T cells in ankylosing spondylitis. MiXCR was run by TCRdb on the 5' RACE reads, yielding one entry per CDR3 protein. The sample holds about 140,000 distinct CDR3 sequences; just under 7.5% are singletons and the top ten take around 11%. Sequences were obtained from blood, either unsorted or a sorted T cell fraction (not recorded which). Source of these receptors: a female donor with ankylosing spondylitis or in good health (not recorded which).

This clonotype showed up many times. The gene calls are TRBV5-1 and TRBJ1-4, with D maybe TRBD1 (5 bases). Germline lookup yields CDR1 SGHRS and CDR2 YFSETQ. There are 14 residues in the CDR3. The V end lost 4 bases, the J end lost 5 bases, and 12 bases lay between the germline ends. In nucleotides, the CDR3 is TGCGCCAGCAGCACTTCGGGACGGAATGAAAAACTGTTTTTT. Its translation is CASSTSGRNEKLFF.

There are many counts of this clonotype. The V call is TRBV7-3, the J call TRBJ1-6, with D uncertain. This CDR3 is 14 amino acids long. CDR1 is SGHTA, CDR2 FQGTGA, per germline. Trimming removed 2 bases at V and 6 bases at J, with 8 bases between. The CDR3 DNA reads as TGTGCCAGCAGCTTAGGGCGACGTAATTCACCCCTCCACTTT. Protein: CASSLGRRNSPLHF. The variable domain in full, with the rest retrieved from reference TRBV7-3 and TRBJ1-6, is GAGVSQTPSNKVTEKGKYVELRCDPISGHTALYWYRQSLGQGPEFLIYFQGTGAADDSGLPNDRFFAVRPEGSVSTLKIQRTERGDSAVYLCASSLGRRNSPLHFGNGTRLTVT.

This clonotype was recorded at least ten times. The rearrangement links TRBV9 to TRBJ2-7, with D unclear. The CDR3 runs to 14 residues. The germline V and J ends were trimmed by 3 bases and 5 bases, with 15 bases remaining between them. The V gene's germline CDR1 is SGDLS and CDR2 YYNGEE. CDR3 in DNA: TGTGCCAGCAGCGGAAGAAAAGGGAAACACGAGCAGTACTTC. Residues: CASSGRKGKHEQYF.

This clonotype appeared many times. The CDR3 reads CASSYPITPTDTQYF. CDR3 coding DNA: TGTGCCAGCAGTTACCCTATAACACCCACAGATACGCAGTATTTT. The chain links TRBV6-5 to TRBJ2-3; D remains ambiguous. Germline CDR1 is MNHEY and CDR2 is SVGAGI. CDR3 length equals 15 residues. The V end lost 2 bases, the J end lost 2 bases, and 11 bases lay between the germline ends.

The table lists this clonotype with many counts. This rearrangement joins TRBV21-1 to TRBJ1-1. TRBV21-1 is given as a pseudogene. CDR3 length equals 11 residues. CDR3 in DNA: TGTGCCAGCAACCCCCAAGGGCCAGCTTTCTTT. Translating it yields CASNPQGPAFF.

There are many counts of this clonotype. The rearrangement joins TRBV6-6 to TRBJ1-2; no clear D gene. CDR3 size: 11 residues. V dropped 11 bases and J dropped 4 bases, with 11 bases sitting between them. Germline CDR1 is MNHNY and CDR2 is SVGAGI (reference sequence). CDR3 region: CAPDTAYGYTF. As DNA, the CDR3 is TGTGCCCCCGACACAGCCTATGGCTACACCTTC.

This clonotype has ten or more counts. V usage is TRBV5-1 and J usage is TRBJ1-3; no definite D call. CDR1 and CDR2 (germline): SGHRS, YFSETQ. V lost 2 bases to trimming and J lost 5 bases, with 14 bases between them. CDR3 length equals 15 residues. In DNA, the CDR3 is TGCGCCAGCAGCTTCGACATGGGCGATCGAAACACCATATATTTT. Translated, it gives CASSFDMGDRNTIYF.

This clonotype was counted ten times or more. V is TRBV7-8 and J is TRBJ2-1; possible D gene TRBD1, 6 bases. This CDR3 spans 15 amino acids. V was trimmed by 2 bases and J by 6 bases, leaving 14 bases between them. The V gene's germline CDR1 is SGHVS and CDR2 FQNEAQ. DNA for the CDR3: TGTGCCAGCAGCTTATACAGGGATTTGGGCAATGAGCAGTTCTTC. Its protein product is CASSLYRDLGNEQFF. The full variable domain, its missing parts supplied by reference TRBV7-8 and TRBJ2-1, is GAGVSQSPRYKVAKRGQDVALRCDPISGHVSLFWYQQALGQGPEFLTYFQNEAQLDKSGLPSDRFFAERPEGSVSTLKIQRTQQEDSAVYLCASSLYRDLGNEQFFGPGTRLTVL.

At least ten counts were recorded for this clonotype. The chain links TRBV27 to TRBJ2-5; 8 nucleotides line up with TRBD1. This CDR3 contains 14 residues. Looked up from germline, CDR1 is MNHEY and CDR2 is SMNVEV (reference sequence). Trimming at V came to 5 bases and at J to 2 bases, leaving 4 bases not matched to a gene. The CDR3 region is CASSQTGVQETQYF. The CDR3 DNA reads as TGTGCCAGCAGTCAGACAGGGGTGCAAGAGACCCAGTACTTC.

The table lists this clonotype with many counts. The V call is TRBV12-3 or TRBV12-4, the J call TRBJ2-7; D is possibly TRBD1 (6 bases). The CDR3 has 14 amino acids. V lost 5 bases to trimming and J lost 5 bases, with 16 bases between them. CDR3 amino acids: CASSQQGFLHEQYF. The CDR3 region has the DNA TGTGCCAGCAGTCAACAGGGATTCCTCCACGAGCAGTACTTC.

This clonotype occurred a few times. This sequence joins TRBV12-3 or TRBV12-4 and TRBJ2-2, with 8 bases matching TRBD2. The CDR3 has 15 residues. V dropped 3 bases and J dropped 5; count of bases not matched to a gene: 5. In DNA, the CDR3 is TGTGCCAGCAGTTTCGCGGGGGGTTGGACCGGGGAGCTGTTTTTT. As protein: CASSFAGGWTGELFF.

This clonotype has ten or more counts. The V call is TRBV7-3, the J call TRBJ2-3; TRBD2 is a possible D gene (7 bases). Germline assignment: CDR1 SGHTA and CDR2 FQGTGA. Trimming took 5 bases from V and 4 from J, leaving 19 bases between them. The CDR3 sequence is 16 residues long. The CDR3 reads CASSPIVGGQPDTQYF. CDR3 in DNA: TGTGCCAGCAGCCCCATCGTGGGGGGGCAACCAGATACGCAGTATTTT. Full variable domain (remainder filled in from reference TRBV7-3 and TRBJ2-3): GAGVSQTPSNKVTEKGKYVELRCDPISGHTALYWYRQSLGQGPEFLIYFQGTGAADDSGLPNDRFFAVRPEGSVSTLKIQRTERGDSAVYLCASSPIVGGQPDTQYFGPGTRLTVL.

This clonotype was seen at least ten times. The gene calls are TRBV4-3 and TRBJ2-3; D is ambiguous. The germline CDR1 and CDR2 sequences are LGHNA and YSLEER. The CDR3 contains 16 residues. Trimming stripped 0 bases from V and 6 bases from J, with 16 bases between. In nucleotides, the CDR3 is TGCGCCAGCAGCCAAGATAAGAGTTATGGTTCGGATACGCAGTATTTT. Residues: CASSQDKSYGSDTQYF.

In its sample, this clonotype was seen many times. The chain recombines TRBV20-1 with TRBJ1-1; perhaps TRBD1 as D (6 bases). Germline V gene sequence: CDR1 DFQATT, CDR2 SNEGSKA (reference sequence). CDR3 size: 13 residues. The V and J ends lost 0 bases and 3 bases respectively, with 8 bases between them. Written as DNA, the CDR3 is TGCAGTGCTAGAGAGGGGGCAGACACTGAAGCTTTCTTT. It specifies CSAREGADTEAFF.

There are a few counts of this clonotype. This CDR3 is CATRNLVENGYTF. Written as DNA, the CDR3 is TGTGCCACCCGGAACCTGGTGGAGAATGGCTACACCTTC. This rearrangement joins TRBV19 to TRBJ1-2; D remains ambiguous. The CDR3 spans 13 residues. V lost 10 bases and J 6 bases, leaving 18 bases between the germline ends. The germline gives CDR1 LNHDA, CDR2 SQIVND (reference sequence).

This clonotype was found many times. The rearrangement joins TRBV25-1 to TRBJ2-7, with TRBD1 matching 7 bases. The CDR3 extends over 12 amino acids. Germline V gives CDR1 MGHDK, CDR2 SYGVNS. The junction had 7 bases not matched to a gene; V was cut back by 10 bases and J by 4 bases. The CDR3 spells CATAPQGYEQYF. In DNA, the CDR3 is TGTGCCACGGCCCCACAGGGGTACGAGCAGTACTTC.

This clonotype was recorded many times. Here the CDR3 reads CASSFGGIGGANQPQHF. Written as DNA, the CDR3 is TGTGCCAGCAGCTTCGGGGGTATAGGGGGCGCCAATCAGCCCCAGCATTTT. The chain combines TRBV7-2 with TRBJ1-5; TRBD1 matches at 7 bases. This CDR3 has 17 residues. Germline CDR1 reads SGHTA; CDR2 reads FQGNSA. The J segment lost 3 bases and the V segment lost 3 bases, leaving 11 bases of the junction unmatched.

A single count supports this clonotype. The V gene is TRBV19, the J gene TRBJ2-2; 7 nucleotides align to TRBD2. With 5 bases clipped from V and 3 bases from J, the junction kept 3 bases outside the gene matches. CDR1 is LNHDA, CDR2 SQIVND, per germline (reference sequence). The CDR3 spans 14 residues. The CDR3 spells CASSGREHTGELFF. The CDR3 DNA sequence: TGTGCCAGTAGTGGGAGGGAGCACACCGGGGAGCTGTTTTTT.

This clonotype was seen at least ten times. The CDR3 loop is CASSAIAGVTTDTQYF. The CDR3 DNA follows: TGTGCCAGCAGTGCGATAGCGGGGGTGACCACAGATACGCAGTATTTT. The chain joins TRBV6-1 to TRBJ2-3; TRBD2 matches at 9 bases. Trimming cost V 4 bases and J 2 bases; bases outside gene matches: 7. Germline values: CDR1 MNHNS, CDR2 SASEGT. This CDR3 region has 16 residues.

This clonotype was recorded at least ten times. The chain employs TRBV29-1 and TRBJ1-4; 8 bases align to TRBD1. J gave up 3 bases and V 6 bases, and 12 bases lay outside the gene matches. CDR3 length: 16 residues. Germline CDR1 is SQVTM and CDR2 is ANQGSEA. Written as DNA, the CDR3 is TGCAGCGTCCAGCGTGCACAGGGGGAATCTAATGAAAAACTGTTTTTT. Residues: CSVQRAQGESNEKLFF.

The rearrangement links TRBV30 to TRBJ1-2; D is unclear. The CDR3 has 11 amino acids. Germline CDR1 is GTSNPN and CDR2 is SVGIG (reference sequence). V was pared by 5 bases and J by 6 bases, with 10 bases between. For the CDR3, the DNA is TGTGCCTGGTGGGCTAGTCATGGCTACACCTTC. As protein: CAWWASHGYTF.

This clonotype has ten or more counts. V gene TRBV7-6 combines with J gene TRBJ1-1; possibly TRBD1 for D (5 bases). V was shortened by 5 bases and J by 5 bases, with 21 bases between the two germline ends. Germline values: CDR1 SGHVS, CDR2 FNYEAQ. The CDR3 totals 16 residues. The CDR3 spells CASSPRGPRGDTEAFF. CDR3 nucleotide sequence: TGTGCCAGCAGCCCAAGAGGGCCCCGAGGGGATACTGAAGCTTTCTTT.

In this sample, this clonotype turned up many times. This sequence joins TRBV11-1 and TRBJ2-5, with D possibly TRBD2 on 5 matching bases. Germline V lookup: CDR1 SGHAT, CDR2 FQDESV (reference sequence). Trimming took off 4 bases at V and 6 bases at J, with 15 bases between the two ends. CDR3 size: 14 residues. The CDR3 region has the DNA TGTGCCAGCAGCTCACTAACCGGGGAGAAGACCCAGTACTTC. Protein: CASSSLTGEKTQYF.

The chain joins TRBV4-1 to TRBJ1-6; the match to TRBD1 covers 10 bases. Trimming removed 2 bases from V and 14 bases from J; junction bases left unmatched: 15. Germline V gives CDR1 MGHRA, CDR2 YSYEKL. This CDR3 has 17 amino acids. The CDR3 sequence is CASSQPYGTGVSRTLHF. The CDR3 DNA reads as TGCGCCAGCAGCCAACCATACGGGACAGGGGTATCGCGAACCCTCCACTTT.